The 3 T cell receptor beta chains reported below all come from one sample, sequenced in a study of blood T cell repertoires in COVID-19. Assay: immunoSEQ multiplex PCR; the TCRdb copy retains only in-frame clones and omits some. The sample holds under 250,000 clones, roughly 89% seen once. Source material: peripheral blood. Receptors were obtained from a man aged 60-69 years who had recovered from COVID-19.

The chain joins TRBV2 to TRBJ2-2; 7 bases line up with TRBD2. The germline gives CDR1 SNHLY, CDR2 FYNNEI. The CDR3 sequence is 15 residues long. V lost 8 bases to trimming and J lost 2 bases; unmatched junction nucleotides: 8. CDR3 nucleotide sequence: TGTGCCAGCCGGGGGGAGGGGAGAAACACCGGGGAGCTGTTTTTT. Translation gives CASRGEGRNTGELFF.

The chain has TRBV29-1 and TRBJ2-1, with a weak D call TRBD1 (6 bases). From germline, CDR1 is SQVTM and CDR2 ANQGSEA. This CDR3 comprises 15 residues. Trimming left V 7 bases short and J 0 bases short, with 16 bases between. The DNA of the CDR3 is TGCAGCGCTGCCTCCCGGACAGTCTCCTACAATGAGCAGTTCTTC. As protein: CSAASRTVSYNEQFF.

The rearrangement joins TRBV10-3 to TRBJ2-1; no definite D call. The CDR3 sequence is 12 residues long. V gave up 0 bases and J gave up 8 bases, with 5 bases separating them. The V gene's germline CDR1 is ENHRY and CDR2 SYGVKD. The CDR3 DNA sequence: TGTGCCATCAGTGAGTCGGCCTATGAGCAGTTCTTC. Its protein product is CAISESAYEQFF.